This is a list of T cell receptor beta chains from one sample in a study of tumor-infiltrating lymphocytes in primary liver carcinoma. TCRdb recomputed calls from the multiplex PCR reads with MiXCR, one row per CDR3 protein. Altogether more than 150,000 distinct CDR3 sequences are present, about 60% being singletons, with the ten largest covering roughly 76%. Sequenced material: peripheral blood. The receptors come from a middle-aged man with primary liver carcinoma and hepatitis B virus infection. Each CDR3 is given with its conserved first and last residue. Each record gives: CDR3 length, V gene, J gene, D gene, clone size, CDR3 DNA, CDR3 protein. D genes are given only for firm matches. Rows give clone size only sometimes, using once, few, many, or a class for an expanded clone.

14	TRBV29-1	TRBJ2-7	NA	few	TGCAGCGTTGAAGTAGGAGGGGGCTTTGGCGAGCAGTACTTC	CSVEVGGGFGEQYF
16	TRBV5-1	TRBJ2-5	TRBD1	NA	TGCGCCAGCAGCTTGGGGGTACAGGGGGACCAAGAGACCCAGTACTTC	CASSLGVQGDQETQYF
15	TRBV11-3	TRBJ2-1	TRBD2	NA	TGTGCCAGCAGCTTAGAACTAGCGGGACGGGATGATCAGTTCTTC	CASSLELAGRDDQFF
13	TRBV5-4	TRBJ2-4	TRBD1	once	TGTGCCAGCAGCTCGACAGGGGGGCACATTCAGTACTTC	CASSSTGGHIQYF
15	TRBV6-6	TRBJ1-2	NA	NA	TGTGCCAGCAGTTGGGTGTCAGGGTCCCTTCATGGCTACACCTTC	CASSWVSGSLHGYTF
17	TRBV12-3/TRBV12-4	TRBJ2-1	NA	NA	TGTGCCAGCGGTCCAGTAGCAACTCATCCCCTCGACGATGAGCAGTTCTTC	CASGPVATHPLDDEQFF
14	TRBV6-6	TRBJ2-7	NA	NA	TGTGCCAGCAGTATAGCGGCTTCCTCCTACGAGCAGTACTTC	CASSIAASSYEQYF
15	TRBV10-3	TRBJ1-2	TRBD1	few	TGTGCCATCACCCCGTCCGGGACAGAAGAAAATGGCTACACCTTC	CAITPSGTEENGYTF
13	TRBV11-2	TRBJ2-5	NA	NA	TGTGCCAGCAGCTTTAGTTTCGGAGCGACCCAGTACTTC	CASSFSFGATQYF
14	TRBV4-1	TRBJ1-2	NA	once	TGCGCAAGCAGCCAACCTAAGCGAAACTATGGCTACACCTTC	CASSQPKRNYGYTF
12	TRBV6-6	TRBJ2-5	NA	few	TGTGCCAGCACCGGGCCAGGAGAGACCCAGTACTTC	CASTGPGETQYF
18	TRBV6-6	TRBJ1-5	TRBD1	NA	TGTGCCAGCAGTTACTCGCCCGGGACAGCTTTCGGGAATCAGCCCCAGCATTTT	CASSYSPGTAFGNQPQHF
15	TRBV12-3/TRBV12-4	TRBJ1-2	NA	NA	TGTGCCAGCAGCCCGAGGCCGGACAGCATGGGAGGCTACACCTTC	CASSPRPDSMGGYTF
16	TRBV5-4	TRBJ2-7	TRBD2	NA	TGTGCCAGCAGCCTGCCGACGACTAGCGTGAGGGACGAGCAGTACTTC	CASSLPTTSVRDEQYF
14	TRBV10-3	TRBJ2-7	TRBD1	NA	TGTGCCATCAGTGATAACAGGGGGGCCTACGAGCAGTACTTC	CAISDNRGAYEQYF
12	TRBV29-1	TRBJ2-7	NA	NA	TGCAGCGTCCGAGGGGGCGGGGACGAGGAGTATTTC	CSVRGGGDEEYF
13	TRBV29-1	TRBJ2-7	TRBD2	NA	TGCAGCGTTGTAGCGGGAGTAGGCTACGAGCAGTACTTC	CSVVAGVGYEQYF
14	TRBV10-3	TRBJ2-3	NA	NA	TGTGCCACGTCTGCCGGGTCTCCCACAGATACGCAGTATTTT	CATSAGSPTDTQYF
14	TRBV14	TRBJ2-1	TRBD2	NA	TGTGCCAGCAGCCAAGGGACTAGCGTTAGTGAGCAGTTCTTC	CASSQGTSVSEQFF
14	TRBV6-1	TRBJ2-7	NA	NA	TGTGCCAGCAGTGACGGAGGGACCTCCTACGAGCAGTACTTC	CASSDGGTSYEQYF
15	TRBV6-6	TRBJ2-3	TRBD2	NA	TGTGCCAGCAGATTAGCGGGAGGGCGCACAGATACGCAGTATTTT	CASRLAGGRTDTQYF
13	TRBV11-2	TRBJ2-1	NA	many	TGTGCCAGCAGCTTCGGAGTATCCAATGAGCAGTTCTTC	CASSFGVSNEQFF